A selection of T cell receptor beta chains follows, all from one sample in a study of graft-versus-host responses after intestinal transplantation. These TCRs are of unknown antigen specificity. The assay was immunoSEQ multiplex PCR, and TCRdb's table has in-frame clones only and misses some. The sample includes 45,000 to 60,000 clones, around 90% seen only once; the top ten take 2% to 2.5%. Source: unstimulated CD4+ T cells sorted from spleen or lymph node cells, taken before transplant. The receptors derive from a human donor who was the organ donor for an intestinal transplant. The CDR3 runs from the conserved cysteine through the conserved F or W. A D gene is named only where the DNA matches it firmly. Rows may omit the clone size; those that give it use once, few, many or a size class.

J | D | size | V | DNA | CDR3
TRBJ2-7 | . | . | TRBV7-2 | TGTGCCAGCAGCTTAGTGGAGAGCTCCTACGAGCAGTACTTC | CASSLVESSYEQYF
TRBJ2-7 | . | . | TRBV5-4 | TGTGCCAGCAGCTTGGACAGGTACGAGCAGTACTTC | CASSLDRYEQYF
TRBJ2-1 | TRBD2 | once | TRBV4-2 | TGTGCCAGCAGCCAAGAAAGCGGGAGCGATGAGCAGTTCTTC | CASSQESGSDEQFF
TRBJ2-7 | TRBD2 | . | TRBV4-2 | TGTGCCAGCAGCCAAGATCCGATCGGGACTAGCGGAGACTACGAGCAGTACTTC | CASSQDPIGTSGDYEQYF
TRBJ2-5 | TRBD2 | . | TRBV27 | TGTGCCAGCAGTTTAACTAGCGGGAGGGCAGAGACCCAGTACTTC | CASSLTSGRAETQYF
TRBJ2-5 | . | once | TRBV6-5 | TGTGCCAGCAGGACAGACAGCCAAGAGACCCAGTACTTC | CASRTDSQETQYF
TRBJ2-7 | TRBD2 | . | TRBV28 | TGTGCCAGCAGTTTATGGTCTAGCGGGGGTTACGAGCAGTACTTC | CASSLWSSGGYEQYF
TRBJ2-2 | . | . | TRBV5-1 | TGCGCCAGCAGCTTGGCCCGGTACACCGGGGAGCTGTTTTTT | CASSLARYTGELFF
TRBJ1-5 | . | . | TRBV5-6 | TGTGCCAGCAGCCGATTCTATCAGCCCCAGCATTTT | CASSRFYQPQHF
TRBJ2-7 | . | . | TRBV19 | TGTGCCAGTAGTCGGGACGTGCCCTACGAGCAGTACTTC | CASSRDVPYEQYF
TRBJ2-6 | . | . | TRBV7-3 | TGTGCCAGCAGCTTATCAGGGGCTCTGGGGGCCAACGTCCTGACTTTC | CASSLSGALGANVLTF
TRBJ2-3 | TRBD1 | . | TRBV23-1 | TGCGCCAGCAGTCAATCCGACCCGGGACAGGGATACACAGATACGCAGTATTTT | CASSQSDPGQGYTDTQYF
TRBJ2-7 | . | . | TRBV27 | TGTGCCAGCAGTTTGGAACCGGGGCCCACCTACGAGCAGTACTTC | CASSLEPGPTYEQYF
TRBJ2-7 | . | . | TRBV28 | TGTGCCAGCAGTTCCAACCTAGGGGCCCTCAGCTCCTACGAGCAGTACTTC | CASSSNLGALSSYEQYF
TRBJ2-2 | . | . | TRBV5-1 | TGCGCCAGCAGCTTGGACGGTGTCAACCCCGGGGAGCTGTTTTTT | CASSLDGVNPGELFF
TRBJ2-1 | TRBD2 | . | TRBV23-1 | TGCGCCAGCAGTCAATCGTCGACTAGCGGGAGCCCCCTCAGCTCCTACAATGAGCAGTTCTTC | CASSQSSTSGSPLSSYNEQFF
TRBJ2-1 | . | . | TRBV27 | TGTGCCGCAGCTCCCCTCTGGGGGGTCGTGGGTTACTACAATGAGCAGTTCTTC | CAAAPLWGVVGYYNEQFF
TRBJ1-3 | . | . | TRBV28 | TGTGCCAGCAGTTTTTGGCGGGGAGGCCTTGGAAACACCATATATTTT | CASSFWRGGLGNTIYF
TRBJ2-5 | . | . | TRBV7-2 | TGTGCCAGCAGCTTAGCACTAAAAGAGACCCAGTACTTC | CASSLALKETQYF
TRBJ2-7 | . | few | TRBV7-2 | TGTGCCAGCAGCTCCACCTACGAGCAGTACTTC | CASSSTYEQYF
TRBJ1-2 | TRBD1 | . | TRBV6-5 | TGTGCCAGCAGTCGGCCCGGACAGGTCGCCACCTTC | CASSRPGQVATF
TRBJ1-4 | . | . | TRBV5-1 | TGCGCCAGCAGCTTGGGTAACAGTGCAACTAATGAAAAACTGTTTTTT | CASSLGNSATNEKLFF
TRBJ2-7 | TRBD2 | . | TRBV6-5 | TGTGCCAGCAGTTACTCGAGGGACTACTACGAGCAGTACTTC | CASSYSRDYYEQYF
TRBJ2-5 | . | . | TRBV5-1 | TGCGCCAGCAGCTTGGCGCAGCTTCCCCAAGAGACCCAGTACTTC | CASSLAQLPQETQYF
TRBJ1-5 | . | . | TRBV6-1 | TGTGCCAGCAGCCCCCTACAGAGGAACCGGGGGCCCCAGCATTTT | CASSPLQRNRGPQHF
TRBJ1-4 | . | . | TRBV5-4 | TGTGCCAGCAGCTTTACGCCTTGGGAAAAACTGTTTTTT | CASSFTPWEKLFF
TRBJ1-3 | . | . | TRBV5-5 | TGTGCCAGCAGCTGGGACTCTGGAAACACCATATATTTT | CASSWDSGNTIYF
TRBJ2-1 | TRBD2 | . | TRBV7-2 | TGTGCCAGCAGCTTAGTTCCTAGCGGGAGGGTGTACAATGAGCAGTTCTTC | CASSLVPSGRVYNEQFF
TRBJ1-2 | . | . | TRBV28 | TGTGCCAGCAGTCCCCAGTCCCGGGGAACGAATGGCTACACCTTC | CASSPQSRGTNGYTF
TRBJ2-7 | . | . | TRBV5-1 | TGCGCCAGCAGCTATGGACAGTGGAGCTCCTACGAGCAGTACTTC | CASSYGQWSSYEQYF